One and the same sample provided the 4 T cell receptor beta chains below, sequenced in a study of tumor and adjacent non-tumor tissue in lung cancer. RNA was extracted from bulk tissue without any cell sorting. More than 3 cm separated this lung sample from the edge of the tumor. TCRbeta libraries were built with three rounds of nested PCR, modified from ARM-PCR. TCRdb called the multiplex PCR reads again in MiXCR, with one record for every CDR3 protein. This table has 60,000 or so distinct CDR3 sequences, 61% appearing once. Input material: distant non-tumor lung tissue. The receptors here all came from a man aged 65-85 years with non-small cell lung cancer.

This clonotype was observed a single time. This may be a read error, as it is one base from a much larger clone. The chain carries TRBV19 and TRBJ2-1; D is possibly TRBD2 (5 bases). The CDR3 has 18 residues. The germline CDR1 and CDR2 sequences are LNHDA and SQIVND (reference sequence). CDR3 in amino acids: CASSSGMITVSSYNERFF. CDR3 DNA: TGTGCCAGCAGCTCGGGGATGATAACAGTGAGCTCCTACAATGAGCGGTTCTTC.

The chain recombines TRBV11-2 with TRBJ2-7; D ambiguous. Trimming took 8 bases from V and 3 from J, leaving 17 bases between them. Germline CDR1 SGHAT, CDR2 FQNNGV. There are 14 residues in the CDR3. CDR3 in DNA: TGTGCCAGCTGCCTCCGAGGTGGAAGCTACGAGCAGTACTTC. Residues: CASCLRGGSYEQYF. Together with reference TRBV11-2 and TRBJ2-7, the CDR3 gives the full variable domain: EAGVAQSPRYKIIEKRQSVAFWCNPISGHATLYWYQQILGQGPKLLIQFQNNGVVDDSQLPKDRFSAERLKGVDSTLKIQPAKLEDSAVYLCASCLRGGSYEQYFGPGTRLTVT.

This clonotype was recorded at least ten times. This rearrangement joins TRBV6-1 to TRBJ1-2; TRBD1 matches 8 bases. CDR1 is MNHNS, CDR2 SASEGT, per germline. V was clipped by 4 bases and J by 1 base; unmatched bases: 5. The CDR3 runs to 15 residues. CDR3 in DNA: TGTGCCAGCAGTGGCGGGACAGGACGTAACTATGGCTACACCTTC. It translates to CASSGGTGRNYGYTF.

For this clonotype: Just one base apart from a much larger clone, this may be a read error. It is likely a read error, because the conserved phenylalanine at the end of the CDR3 is missing. V usage is TRBV10-3 and J usage is TRBJ2-1, with 8 bases identical to TRBD2. This CDR3 region has 15 residues. In germline, CDR1 is ENHRY, CDR2 SYGVKD. Trimming cost V 6 bases and J 5 bases; bases outside gene matches: 9. DNA for the CDR3: TGTGCCATCAGCGCTCCAACTAGCGGCCACAATGAGCAGTTCTTA. Translated, it gives CAISAPTSGHNEQFL.